Given below is one T cell receptor (beta chain) in context. Its specificity is not known. The entry originates in a study of response to subunit inactivated influenza vaccine. Study-level points and caveats: Each seasonal influenza vaccination, the authors suggested, recruits few new T cells.

V lost 6 bases and J 4 bases, leaving 21 bases between the germline ends. The CDR3 is 15 residues long. From germline, CDR1 is DFQATT and CDR2 SNEGSKA (reference sequence). A single record per CDR3 protein comes from TCRdb applying MiXCR to the RT-PCR reads. The repertoire holds 630,000 or so distinct CDR3 sequences, with around 16% as singletons. The sequence was collected from a man in his fifties or sixties who received an inactivated influenza vaccine. The V gene is TRBV20-1, the J gene TRBJ1-2, with D perhaps matching TRBD1 (5 bases). The specimen was PBMCs from blood, collected 12 days after vaccination. DNA of the CDR3: TGCAGTGCGAACCCGGGGGGAGTCCAAACCTATGGCTACACCTTC. Protein sequence: CSANPGGVQTYGYTF.